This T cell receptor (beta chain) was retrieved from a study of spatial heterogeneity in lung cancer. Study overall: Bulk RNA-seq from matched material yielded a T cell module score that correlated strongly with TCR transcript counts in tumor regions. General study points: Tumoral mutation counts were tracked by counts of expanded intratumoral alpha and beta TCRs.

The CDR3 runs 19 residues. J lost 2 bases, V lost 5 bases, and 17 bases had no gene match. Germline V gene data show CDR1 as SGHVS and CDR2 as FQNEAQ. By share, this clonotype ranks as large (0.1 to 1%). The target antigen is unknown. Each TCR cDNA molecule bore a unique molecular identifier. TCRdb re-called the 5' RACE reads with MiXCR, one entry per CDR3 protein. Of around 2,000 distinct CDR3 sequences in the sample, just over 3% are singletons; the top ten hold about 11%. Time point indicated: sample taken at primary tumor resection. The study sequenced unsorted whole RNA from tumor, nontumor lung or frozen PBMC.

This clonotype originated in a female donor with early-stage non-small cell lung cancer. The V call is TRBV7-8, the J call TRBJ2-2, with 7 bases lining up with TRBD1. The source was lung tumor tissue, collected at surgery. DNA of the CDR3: TGTGCCAGCAGCCCCTACGGGGCCCAGGGGGAAAAAAACACCGGGGAGCTGTTTTTT. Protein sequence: CASSPYGAQGEKNTGELFF.